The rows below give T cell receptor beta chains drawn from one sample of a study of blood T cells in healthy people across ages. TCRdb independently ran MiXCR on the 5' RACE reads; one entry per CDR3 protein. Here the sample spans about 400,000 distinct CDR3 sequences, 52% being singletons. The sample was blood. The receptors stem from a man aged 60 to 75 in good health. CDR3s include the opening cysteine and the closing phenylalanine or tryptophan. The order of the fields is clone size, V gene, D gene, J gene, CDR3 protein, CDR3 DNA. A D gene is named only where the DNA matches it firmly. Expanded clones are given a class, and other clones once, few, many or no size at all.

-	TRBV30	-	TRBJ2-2	CAWSAGLNTGELFF	TGTGCCTGGAGTGCCGGTCTGAACACCGGGGAGCTGTTTTTT
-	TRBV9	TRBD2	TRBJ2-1	CASSLSGLYNEQFF	TGTGCCAGCAGCCTTAGCGGGCTATACAATGAGCAGTTCTTC
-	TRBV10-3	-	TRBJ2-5	CAISPGPRETQYF	TGTGCCATCAGTCCGGGACCTCGAGAGACCCAGTACTTC
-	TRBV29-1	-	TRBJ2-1	CSGQSLSYNEQFF	TGCAGCGGCCAATCCCTCTCCTACAATGAGCAGTTCTTC
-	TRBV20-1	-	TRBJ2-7	CSALWGSYEQYF	TGCAGTGCTCTATGGGGCTCCTACGAGCAGTACTTC
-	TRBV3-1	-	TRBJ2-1	CASSQVQLNLPEQFF	TGTGCCAGCAGCCAAGTCCAGTTGAACTTACCTGAGCAGTTCTTC
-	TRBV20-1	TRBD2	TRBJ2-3	CSEGGVAGGSDTQYF	TGCAGTGAAGGGGGAGTAGCGGGAGGAAGTGATACGCAGTATTTT
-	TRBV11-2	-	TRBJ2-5	CASSLATNEQYF	TGTGCCAGCAGCTTAGCCACCAATGAGCAGTACTTC
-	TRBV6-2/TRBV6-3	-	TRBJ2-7	CASITPGQPGLSSYEQYF	TGTGCCAGCATCACACCGGGACAACCGGGACTCAGCTCCTACGAGCAGTACTTC
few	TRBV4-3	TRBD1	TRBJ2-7	CASGPGQGYEQYF	TGCGCCAGCGGACCGGGACAGGGCTACGAGCAGTACTTC
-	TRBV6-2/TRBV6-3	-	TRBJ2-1	CASRPGLARIYNEQFF	TGTGCCAGCAGACCCGGGCTGGCAAGAATCTACAATGAGCAGTTCTTC
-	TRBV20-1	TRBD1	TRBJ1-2	CSARDSHNDRDLSNYGYTF	TGCAGTGCTAGAGATTCTCATAACGACAGGGATTTGTCGAACTATGGCTACACCTTC
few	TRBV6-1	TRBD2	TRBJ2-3	CASSDPSGGALLYF	TGTGCCAGCAGCGATCCTAGCGGAGGGGCCTTATTGTATTTT
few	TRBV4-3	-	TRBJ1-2	CASSQDNQVYDYGYTF	TGCGCCAGCAGCCAAGATAATCAGGTTTATGACTATGGCTACACCTTC
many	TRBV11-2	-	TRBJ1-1	CASSQWNTEAFF	TGTGCCAGCAGCCAGTGGAACACTGAAGCTTTCTTT
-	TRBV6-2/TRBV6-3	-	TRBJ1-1	CATAWGGTEAFF	TGTGCCACCGCGTGGGGGGGGACTGAAGCTTTCTTT
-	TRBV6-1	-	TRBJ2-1	CASKIGVDEQFF	TGTGCCAGCAAGATAGGGGTGGATGAGCAGTTCTTC
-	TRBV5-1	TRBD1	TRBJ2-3	CVSSRGTGGDPSTDTQYF	TGCGTCAGCAGCCGCGGGACAGGGGGCGACCCTAGCACAGATACGCAGTATTTT
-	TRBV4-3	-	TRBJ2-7	CASSQDMAGDEQYF	TGCGCCAGCAGCCAAGATATGGCAGGGGACGAGCAGTACTTC
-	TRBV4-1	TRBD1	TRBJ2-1	CASSRYPGQGRDNEQFF	TGCGCCAGCAGCCGATATCCGGGACAGGGAAGGGACAATGAGCAGTTCTTC
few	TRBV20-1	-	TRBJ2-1	CSARDYAFNNEQFF	TGCAGTGCTAGAGATTATGCCTTTAACAATGAGCAGTTCTTC
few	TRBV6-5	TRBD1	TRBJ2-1	CASSPGGTGRNEQFF	TGTGCCAGCAGCCCAGGGGGGACAGGTCGCAATGAGCAGTTCTTC
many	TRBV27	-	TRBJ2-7	CASRIRAGSYEQYF	TGTGCCAGCAGGATCAGGGCGGGGTCCTACGAGCAGTACTTC
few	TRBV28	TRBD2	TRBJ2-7	CASILSGSINEQYF	TGTGCCAGCATTTTAAGCGGGAGTATAAACGAGCAGTACTTC
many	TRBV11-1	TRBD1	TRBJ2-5	CASSLGPGQGAEETQYF	TGTGCCAGCAGCTTAGGCCCGGGACAGGGGGCGGAAGAGACCCAGTACTTC
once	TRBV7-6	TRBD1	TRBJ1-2	CASSPNSGGGGYGYTF	TGTGCCAGCAGCCCTAACTCAGGGGGCGGGGGCTATGGCTACACCTTC
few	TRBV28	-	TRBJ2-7	CASNSGGHEQYF	TGTGCCAGCAATTCCGGGGGCCACGAGCAGTACTTC
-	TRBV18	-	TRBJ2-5	CASSPRTDQETQYF	TGTGCCAGCTCACCGAGGACAGATCAAGAGACCCAGTACTTC
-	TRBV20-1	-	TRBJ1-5	CSARDSIRGNQPQHF	TGCAGTGCTAGAGATTCCATCCGGGGCAATCAGCCCCAGCATTTT
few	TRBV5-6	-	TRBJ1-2	CASSLRETHGYTF	TGTGCCAGCAGCTTAAGGGAAACCCATGGCTACACCTTC
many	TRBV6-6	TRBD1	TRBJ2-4	CASRVVWDRQGIQYF	TGTGCCAGCAGGGTAGTATGGGACAGACAAGGCATTCAGTACTTC
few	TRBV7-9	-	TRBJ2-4	CASSLGVNWQYF	TGTGCCAGCAGCTTAGGCGTGAATTGGCAGTACTTC
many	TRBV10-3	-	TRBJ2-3	CAISAVGGPDTQYF	TGTGCCATCAGTGCGGTAGGCGGGCCAGATACGCAGTATTTT
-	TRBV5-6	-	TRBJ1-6	CASSFSGPLGRSPLHF	TGTGCCAGCAGCTTTTCAGGGCCCTTGGGGCGATCACCCCTCCACTTT
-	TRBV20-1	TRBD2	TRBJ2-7	CSARDPTSGRPRGYEQYF	TGCAGTGCTAGAGATCCGACTAGCGGGAGGCCCCGCGGGTACGAGCAGTACTTC
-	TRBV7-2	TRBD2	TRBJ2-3	CASSLGGSGRTSTDTQYF	TGTGCCAGCAGCTTAGGGGGTAGCGGGAGGACTAGCACAGATACGCAGTATTTT
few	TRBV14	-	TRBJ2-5	CASSSGLGYAQYF	TGTGCCAGCAGTTCGGGACTGGGATACGCCCAGTACTTC
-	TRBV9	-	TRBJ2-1	CASSGKSRSSYNEQFF	TGTGCCAGCAGCGGAAAAAGCAGGAGCTCCTACAATGAGCAGTTCTTC
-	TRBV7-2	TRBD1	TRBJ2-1	CASSPDGQGWNEQFF	TGTGCCAGCAGCCCCGACGGACAGGGCTGGAATGAGCAGTTCTTC
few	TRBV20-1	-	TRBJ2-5	CSARLRVHEETQYF	TGCAGTGCTAGATTGAGGGTTCATGAGGAGACCCAGTACTTC
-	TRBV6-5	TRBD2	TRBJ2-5	CASSYYGVAGGGETQYF	TGTGCCAGCAGTTACTACGGGGTAGCGGGGGGAGGGGAGACCCAGTACTTC
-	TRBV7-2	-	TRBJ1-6	CASRSDPQRNSPLHF	TGTGCCAGCAGATCTGACCCCCAGAGAAATTCACCCCTCCACTTT
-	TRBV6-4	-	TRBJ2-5	CASSRDFGETQYF	TGTGCCAGCAGTCGGGACTTCGGTGAGACCCAGTACTTC
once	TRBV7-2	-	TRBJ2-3	CASSYLWSSSTDTQYF	TGTGCCAGCAGCTACCTTTGGTCCTCTAGCACAGATACGCAGTATTTT
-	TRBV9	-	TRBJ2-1	CASSVDFSGASNEQFF	TGTGCCAGCAGCGTAGATTTCTCCGGGGCAAGCAATGAGCAGTTCTTC
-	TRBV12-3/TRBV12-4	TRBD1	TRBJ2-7	CASSHRDRVSEQYF	TGTGCCAGCAGTCACCGGGACAGGGTTAGCGAGCAGTACTTC
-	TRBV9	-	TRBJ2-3	CASSIGAQGADTQYF	TGTGCCAGCAGCATTGGGGCTCAGGGAGCAGATACGCAGTATTTT
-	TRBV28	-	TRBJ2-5	CASSLWGTRGGQETQYF	TGTGCCAGCAGTTTATGGGGTACCAGGGGAGGCCAAGAGACCCAGTACTTC
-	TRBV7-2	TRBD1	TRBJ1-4	CASSYGTGAFEKLFF	TGTGCCAGCAGCTATGGGACAGGGGCATTCGAAAAACTGTTTTTT
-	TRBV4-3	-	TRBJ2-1	CAGSQDPGSYNEQFF	TGCGCCGGCAGCCAAGATCCGGGTTCTTACAATGAGCAGTTCTTC
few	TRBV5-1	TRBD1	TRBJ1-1	CASSRRTGGDTEAFF	TGCGCCAGCAGCCGTCGGACAGGGGGCGATACTGAAGCTTTCTTT
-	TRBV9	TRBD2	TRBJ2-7	CASSVSGTSYEQYF	TGTGCCAGCAGCGTCAGCGGGACCTCCTACGAGCAGTACTTC
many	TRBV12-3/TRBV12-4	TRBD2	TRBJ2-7	CASSLSGRAHEQYF	TGTGCCAGCAGTTTGAGCGGGAGGGCCCACGAGCAGTACTTC